Listed below are T cell receptor beta chains from one sample, sequenced in a study of T cell responses to AZD1222 COVID-19 vaccine. Assay: immunoSEQ multiplex PCR; the TCRdb copy retains only in-frame clones and omits some. The sample holds about 85,000 clones, approximately 89% seen once. The specimen was peripheral blood, collected on day 0 of AZD1222 vaccination. All receptors derive from an adult in good health. The CDR3 runs from the conserved cysteine through the conserved F or W. D genes are given only for firm matches. Size is stated for part of the rows, as once, few or many counts, or as a class when the clone is expanded.

J gene,V gene,D gene,clone size,CDR3 DNA,CDR3 protein
TRBJ2-5,TRBV7-9,TRBD1,NA,TGTGCCAGCAGCTTGGACAGGGGGCAAGAGACCCAGTACTTC,CASSLDRGQETQYF
TRBJ1-1,TRBV2,NA,NA,TGTGCCAGCCCCAAACGGGAGCAATTGGACACTGAAGCTTTCTTT,CASPKREQLDTEAFF
TRBJ1-2,TRBV12-3/TRBV12-4,NA,NA,TGTGCCAGCAGTTTTGGGCAGGGCTACACCTTC,CASSFGQGYTF
TRBJ2-3,TRBV7-6,NA,NA,TGTGCCAGCAGCTTAGGGGGTTTCGGGCAGACGGATTTT,CASSLGGFGQTDF
TRBJ2-2,TRBV3-1/TRBV3-2,TRBD1,NA,TGTGCCAGCAGCCAACGGGGGACAGGGGGTACCACCGGGGAGCTGTTTTTT,CASSQRGTGGTTGELFF
TRBJ1-3,TRBV3-1/TRBV3-2,NA,NA,TGTGCCAGCAGCCGGGACCTAAGCTCTGGAAACACCATATATTTT,CASSRDLSSGNTIYF
TRBJ1-2,TRBV28,TRBD1,once,TGTGCCAGCAGTTTGGCCGGACAGGGGTACGGCTACACCTTC,CASSLAGQGYGYTF
TRBJ1-6,TRBV5-5,NA,NA,TGTGCCAGCAACACGGTACAAGGGTATAATTCACCCCTCCACTTT,CASNTVQGYNSPLHF
TRBJ1-2,TRBV15,TRBD1,once,TGTGCCACCAGCAGAGATCGAGCAGGGGGCGCGGGAATCGACTATGGCTACACCTTC,CATSRDRAGGAGIDYGYTF
TRBJ2-2,TRBV6-4,NA,NA,TGTGCCAGCAGGCTAGAACAGGGCACCGGGGAGCTGTTTTTT,CASRLEQGTGELFF
TRBJ2-5,TRBV12-3/TRBV12-4,TRBD1,NA,TGTGCCAGCAGTTGGACAGGGGAGACCCAGTACTTC,CASSWTGETQYF
TRBJ1-1,TRBV6-5,TRBD1,NA,TGTGCCAGCAGTTGGCGACAGGGGGCGGGGAACACTGAAGCTTTCTTT,CASSWRQGAGNTEAFF
TRBJ1-1,TRBV14,TRBD1,NA,TGTGCCAGCAGCCAAGAACGGACAGGGGGCACAGCTTTCTTT,CASSQERTGGTAFF
TRBJ1-2,TRBV19,NA,NA,TGTGCCAGTAGGACCGACAGTCTCTATGGCTACACCTTC,CASRTDSLYGYTF
TRBJ2-7,TRBV15,NA,NA,TGTGCCACCAGCAGAGATCCGATGTCCAGGGACGAGCAGTACTTC,CATSRDPMSRDEQYF
TRBJ1-4,TRBV24-1,TRBD1,NA,TGTGCCACCAGTGTCAGGACAGGGCCTCCAACTAATGAAAAACTGTTTTTT,CATSVRTGPPTNEKLFF
TRBJ1-1,TRBV6-5,NA,NA,TGTGCCAGCAACCCGGCTTGGGGGGCGGACACTGAAGCTTTCTTT,CASNPAWGADTEAFF
TRBJ1-1,TRBV28,TRBD1,NA,TGTGCCAGCAGTTCTCAGGGGGTCTTTAACACTGAAGCTTTCTTT,CASSSQGVFNTEAFF
TRBJ2-2,TRBV4-1,TRBD2,NA,TGCGCCAGCAGCCAAGGTGCGGGAGCCAGGTACACCGGGGAGCTGTTTTTT,CASSQGAGARYTGELFF
TRBJ1-1,TRBV19,TRBD1,NA,TGTGCCAGTAGTGAAGAAACAGGGGTCGCGAAAGCTTTCTTT,CASSEETGVAKAFF
TRBJ1-6,TRBV14,NA,NA,TGTGCCAGCAGCCTAGGTCCCGGGACCGAGGATTCACCCCTCCACTTT,CASSLGPGTEDSPLHF
TRBJ2-7,TRBV9,NA,NA,TGTGCCAGCAGCGTAGGGCAGTACTACGAGCAGTACTTC,CASSVGQYYEQYF
TRBJ2-7,TRBV3-1/TRBV3-2,TRBD1,NA,TGTGCCAGCAGCCATCCTCGGACAGGGTTACCCTACGAGCAGTACTTC,CASSHPRTGLPYEQYF
TRBJ2-7,TRBV29-1,TRBD2,NA,TGCAGCGTTTGGGGAGGGACGGAGTCCTACGAGCAGTACTTC,CSVWGGTESYEQYF
TRBJ2-7,TRBV27,NA,NA,TGTGCCAGCAGTTTATTACACCAGTTAGGGCCCTACGAGCAGTACTTC,CASSLLHQLGPYEQYF
TRBJ1-2,TRBV28,NA,NA,TGTGCCAGCAGGAAGCAAAACCGGGACCACTACACCTTC,CASRKQNRDHYTF
TRBJ1-1,TRBV11-1,NA,NA,TGTGCCAGCAGCTTGGGGGACCGGAGGGACACTGAAGCTTTCTTT,CASSLGDRRDTEAFF